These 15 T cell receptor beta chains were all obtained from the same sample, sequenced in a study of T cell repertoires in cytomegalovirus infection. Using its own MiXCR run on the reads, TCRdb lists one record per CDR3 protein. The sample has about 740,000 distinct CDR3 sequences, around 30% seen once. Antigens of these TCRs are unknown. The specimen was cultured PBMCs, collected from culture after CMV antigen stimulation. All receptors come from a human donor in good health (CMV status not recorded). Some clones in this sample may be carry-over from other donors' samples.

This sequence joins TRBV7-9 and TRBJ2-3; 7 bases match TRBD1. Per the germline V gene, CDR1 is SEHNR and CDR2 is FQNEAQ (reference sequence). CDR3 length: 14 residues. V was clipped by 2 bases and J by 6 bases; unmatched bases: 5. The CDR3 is CASSLMAGGDTQYF. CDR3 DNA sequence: TGTGCCAGCAGCTTAATGGCAGGGGGTGATACGCAGTATTTT.

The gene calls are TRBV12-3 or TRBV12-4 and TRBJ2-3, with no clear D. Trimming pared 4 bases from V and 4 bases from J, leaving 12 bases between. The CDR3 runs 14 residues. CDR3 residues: CASSYSLSADTQYF. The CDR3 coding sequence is TGTGCCAGCAGTTATAGCCTGTCGGCAGATACGCAGTATTTT.

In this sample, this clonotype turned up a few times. The DNA of the CDR3 is TGTGCCAGCAGTTACAGGTTCAGTTTCAGTGAGCAGTTCTTC. Encoded protein: CASSYRFSFSEQFF. This rearrangement joins TRBV6-5 to TRBJ2-1; D is unclear. The CDR3 length is 14 residues. Germline values: CDR1 MNHEY, CDR2 SVGAGI. Trimming stripped 2 bases from V and 9 bases from J, with 14 bases between.

The CDR3 spells CASSEPGNLYGYTF. CDR3 nucleotide sequence: TGTGCCAGCAGTGAACCCGGGAACCTCTATGGCTACACCTTC. The J gene is TRBJ1-2, the V gene TRBV6-1; D not resolved. The CDR3 is 14 amino acids. Trimming took 2 bases from V and 4 from J, leaving 11 bases between them. Germline V CDR1 and CDR2: MNHNS, SASEGT.

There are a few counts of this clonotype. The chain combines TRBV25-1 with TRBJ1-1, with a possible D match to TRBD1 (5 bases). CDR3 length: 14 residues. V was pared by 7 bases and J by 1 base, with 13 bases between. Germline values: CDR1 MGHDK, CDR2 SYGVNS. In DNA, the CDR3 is TGTGCCAGCACTAGAGCAGGGACGAACACTGAAGCTTTCTTT. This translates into CASTRAGTNTEAFF.

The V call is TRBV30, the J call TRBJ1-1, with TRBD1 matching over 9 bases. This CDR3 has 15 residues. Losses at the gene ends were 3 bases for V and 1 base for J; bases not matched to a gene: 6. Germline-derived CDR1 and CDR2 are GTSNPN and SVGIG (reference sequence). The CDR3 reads CAWSRRDRENTEAFF. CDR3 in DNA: TGTGCCTGGAGCCGCCGGGACAGGGAGAACACTGAAGCTTTCTTT.

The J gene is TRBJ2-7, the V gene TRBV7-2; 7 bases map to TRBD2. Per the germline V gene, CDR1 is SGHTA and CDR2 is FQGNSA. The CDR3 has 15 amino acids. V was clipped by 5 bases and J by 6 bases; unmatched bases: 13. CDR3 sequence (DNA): TGTGCCAGCAGCCCTCAATTGGGACTACGCCCCGAGCAGTACTTC. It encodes CASSPQLGLRPEQYF.

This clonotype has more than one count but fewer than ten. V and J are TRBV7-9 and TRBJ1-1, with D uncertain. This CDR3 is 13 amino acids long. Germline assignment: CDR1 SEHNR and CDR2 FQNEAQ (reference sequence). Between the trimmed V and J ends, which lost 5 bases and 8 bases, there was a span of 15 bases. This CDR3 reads CASSPKAAREAFF. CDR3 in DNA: TGTGCCAGCAGCCCGAAGGCGGCCAGGGAAGCTTTCTTT.

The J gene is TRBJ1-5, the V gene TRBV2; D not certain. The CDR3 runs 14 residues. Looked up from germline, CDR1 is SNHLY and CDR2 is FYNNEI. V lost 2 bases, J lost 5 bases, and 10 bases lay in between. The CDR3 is CASSESTEDQPQHF. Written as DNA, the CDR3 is TGTGCCAGCAGTGAAAGTACCGAAGATCAGCCCCAGCATTTT.

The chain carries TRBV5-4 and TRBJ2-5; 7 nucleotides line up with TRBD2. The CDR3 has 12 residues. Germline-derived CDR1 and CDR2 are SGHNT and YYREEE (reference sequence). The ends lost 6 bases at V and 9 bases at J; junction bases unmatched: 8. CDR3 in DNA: TGTGCCAGCACCCGAAGTGGGGGGGCCCAGTACTTC. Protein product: CASTRSGGAQYF. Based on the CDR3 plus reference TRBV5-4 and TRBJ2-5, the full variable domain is ETGVTQSPTHLIKTRGQQVTLRCSSQSGHNTVSWYQQALGQGPQFIFQYYREEENGRGNFPPRFSGLQFPNYSSELNVNALELDDSALYLCASTRSGGAQYFGPGTRLLVL.

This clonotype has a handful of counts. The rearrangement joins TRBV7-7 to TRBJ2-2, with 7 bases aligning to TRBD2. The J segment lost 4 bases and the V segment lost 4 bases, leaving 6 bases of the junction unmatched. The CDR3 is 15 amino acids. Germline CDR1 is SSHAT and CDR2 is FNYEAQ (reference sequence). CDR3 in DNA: TGTGCCAGCAGCTCTAGCGGCGGGTCCACCGGGGAGCTGTTTTTT. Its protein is CASSSSGGSTGELFF.

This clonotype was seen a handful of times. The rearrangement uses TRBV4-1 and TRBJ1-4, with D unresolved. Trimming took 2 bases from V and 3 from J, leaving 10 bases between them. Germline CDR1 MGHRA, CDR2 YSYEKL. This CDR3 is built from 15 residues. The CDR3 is CASSQKGMANEKLFF. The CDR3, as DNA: TGCGCCAGCAGCCAAAAGGGAATGGCTAATGAAAAACTGTTTTTT.

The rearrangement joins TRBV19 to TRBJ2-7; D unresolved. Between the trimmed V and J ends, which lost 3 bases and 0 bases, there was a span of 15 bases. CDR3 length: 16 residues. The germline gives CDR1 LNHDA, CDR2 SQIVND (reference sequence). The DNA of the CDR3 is TGTGCCAGTAGTATTCGCTCGGCGCTGCCCTCCTACGAGCAGTACTTC. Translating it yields CASSIRSALPSYEQYF.

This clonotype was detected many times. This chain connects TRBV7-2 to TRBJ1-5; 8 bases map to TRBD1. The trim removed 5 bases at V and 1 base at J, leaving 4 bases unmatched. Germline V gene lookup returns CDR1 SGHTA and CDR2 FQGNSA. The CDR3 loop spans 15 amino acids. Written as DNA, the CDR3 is TGTGCCAGCAGCAGGACAGGGACAAGCAATCAGCCCCAGCATTTT. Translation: CASSRTGTSNQPQHF. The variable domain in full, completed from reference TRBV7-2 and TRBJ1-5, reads GAGVSQSPSNKVTEKGKDVELRCDPISGHTALYWYRQSLGQGLEFLIYFQGNSAPDKSGLPSDRFSAERTGGSVSTLTIQRTQQEDSAVYLCASSRTGTSNQPQHFGDGTRLSIL.

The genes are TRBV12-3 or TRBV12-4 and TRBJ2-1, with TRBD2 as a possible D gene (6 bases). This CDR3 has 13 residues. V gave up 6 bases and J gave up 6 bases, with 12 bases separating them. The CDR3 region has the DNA TGTGCCAGCAGGTTATACGGGGGCAATGAGCAGTTCTTC. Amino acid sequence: CASRLYGGNEQFF.